The 27 T cell receptor beta chains presented below share a single source sample, sequenced in a study of graft-versus-host responses after intestinal transplantation. Produced via immunoSEQ multiplex PCR; TCRdb's table is partial and in-frame only. This sample has over 100,000 clones, with about 92% found just once. The antigens these receptors bind are not known. The specimen comprised unstimulated CD4+ T cells sorted from spleen or lymph node cells, sampled before transplant. The source is a human donor who was the organ donor for an intestinal transplant.

The rearrangement joins TRBV6-6 to TRBJ1-1; tentatively, D is TRBD1 (6 bases). CDR1 is MNHNY, CDR2 SVGAGI, per germline (reference sequence). This CDR3 has 12 residues. V was shortened by 5 bases and J by 10 bases, with 14 bases between the two germline ends. This CDR3 is CASSNRATGAFF. CDR3 bases: TGTGCCAGCAGTAACAGGGCCACGGGAGCTTTCTTT.

The V and J genes are TRBV30 and TRBJ2-7, with D perhaps TRBD1 (5 bases). Germline V gives CDR1 GTSNPN, CDR2 SVGIG (reference sequence). The length of the CDR3 is 13 residues. Deletions cut 7 bases from V and 1 base from J, with 14 bases between. CDR3 nucleotides: TGTGCCTCCTCTAAGGGGCGGTCCTACGAGCAGTACTTC. Its translation: CASSKGRSYEQYF.

This clone was counted a single time. The chain carries TRBV25-1 and TRBJ1-2; D perhaps matches TRBD1 (5 bases). The CDR3 is made up of 12 amino acids. V was shortened by 6 bases and J by 6 bases, with 11 bases between the two germline ends. Germline CDR1 MGHDK, CDR2 SYGVNS. Here the CDR3 DNA reads TGTGCCAGCAGAACAGGAGTGAATGGCTACACCTTC. Residues: CASRTGVNGYTF.

This rearrangement joins TRBV27 to TRBJ1-6, with D uncertain. Germline V lookup: CDR1 MNHEY, CDR2 SMNVEV (reference sequence). The V end was cut by 5 bases, the J end by 8 bases, with 16 bases between. This CDR3 has 15 residues. CDR3 nucleotide sequence: TGTGCCAGCAGTCCCCCCCGGCTCGGGGATTCACCCCTCCACTTT. Its protein is CASSPPRLGDSPLHF.

The rearrangement uses TRBV7-2 and TRBJ2-7; unclear D gene. V lost 1 base, J lost 3 bases, and 1 base lay in between. This CDR3 has 11 amino acids. Germline CDR1 is SGHTA and CDR2 is FQGNSA. The CDR3 loop reads CASSLVYEQYF. The CDR3 DNA sequence: TGTGCCAGCAGCTTAGTCTACGAGCAGTACTTC.

This clone appeared once. The chain couples TRBV6-6 to TRBJ1-2; no clear D. Trimming pared 0 bases from V and 6 bases from J, leaving 5 bases between. This CDR3 is built from 12 residues. Germline lookup yields CDR1 MNHNY and CDR2 SVGAGI (reference sequence). The CDR3 region is CASSYSSDGYTF. The DNA for the CDR3 is TGTGCCAGCAGTTACTCCTCTGATGGCTACACCTTC.

The rearrangement links TRBV16 to TRBJ1-2; D is unresolved. V was clipped by 5 bases and J by 4 bases, with 23 bases between them. This CDR3 is built from 17 residues. Germline-derived CDR1 and CDR2 are KGHSY and FQNENV. The CDR3 here is CASSVVLFVRKTYGYTF. The CDR3 coding sequence is TGTGCCAGCAGCGTCGTGCTGTTCGTTAGAAAGACCTATGGCTACACCTTC.

The J gene is TRBJ2-2, the V gene TRBV11-2; 10 bases agree with TRBD2. J gave up 3 bases and V 1 base, and 8 bases lay outside the gene matches. The CDR3 length is 18 residues. Germline assignment: CDR1 SGHAT and CDR2 FQNNGV. The CDR3 DNA reads TGTGCCAGCAGCTTAGCCCTTAGCGGGAGGTGGTACACCGGGGAGCTGTTTTTT. Protein product: CASSLALSGRWYTGELFF.

The rearrangement uses TRBV7-2 and TRBJ2-5, with 8 bases that match TRBD2. Per the germline V gene, CDR1 is SGHTA and CDR2 is FQGNSA. The trim removed 1 base at V and 5 bases at J, leaving 9 bases unmatched. The CDR3 length is 16 residues. This CDR3 is CASSLGSAGGWETQYF. The CDR3 region has the DNA TGTGCCAGCAGCTTAGGGTCGGCGGGAGGTTGGGAGACCCAGTACTTC.

J is TRBJ2-1 and V is TRBV7-9; 7 bases agree with TRBD1. With V trimmed by 0 bases and J by 10 bases, 3 bases remained unmatched. The germline gives CDR1 SEHNR, CDR2 FQNEAQ (reference sequence). The CDR3 contains 13 residues. The CDR3 DNA is TGTGCCAGCAGCTTAGCGCCAGGGGGAGAGCAGTTCTTC. Encoded protein: CASSLAPGGEQFF.

This chain uses TRBV6-5 with TRBJ2-5, with D perhaps given as TRBD1 or TRBD2 (6 bases each). V was cut by 5 bases and J by 5 bases, with 15 bases left in between. The CDR3 runs to 14 residues. Germline values: CDR1 MNHEY, CDR2 SVGAGI. CDR3 bases: TGTGCCAGCAGTGCCCTTGGGGGGCGGGAGACCCAGTACTTC. It specifies CASSALGGRETQYF.

The chain carries TRBV6-6 and TRBJ1-2, with a weak D call TRBD1 (5 bases). In germline, CDR1 is MNHNY, CDR2 SVGAGI (reference sequence). This CDR3 contains 14 residues. V lost 6 bases, J lost 2 bases, and 13 bases lay in between. The CDR3 DNA follows: TGTGCCAGCAGATACCGCGGGGCCAACTATGGCTACACCTTC. Amino acids: CASRYRGANYGYTF.

This rearrangement joins TRBV7-2 to TRBJ2-1, with 9 bases lining up with TRBD2. V trimming: 0 bases; J trimming: 5 bases; junction bases outside the gene matches: 2. CDR1 and CDR2 (germline): SGHTA, FQGNSA. The CDR3 covers 15 residues. The CDR3 coding sequence is TGTGCCAGCAGCTTAGCCAGCGGGAGGAACAATGAGCAGTTCTTC. This translates into CASSLASGRNNEQFF.

The chain employs TRBV28 and TRBJ2-3; no firm D call. Germline loops: CDR1 MDHEN, CDR2 SYDVKM. The CDR3 consists of 14 residues. V was cut by 3 bases and J by 4 bases, with 11 bases left in between. CDR3 protein: CASSFPNVADTQYF. CDR3 DNA: TGTGCCAGCAGTTTCCCTAACGTCGCAGATACGCAGTATTTT.

This chain connects TRBV10-3 to TRBJ1-1, with D possibly matching TRBD1 (5 bases). The CDR3 is made up of 15 amino acids. Per germline, CDR1 ENHRY and CDR2 SYGVKD. V lost 2 bases, J lost 5 bases, and 15 bases lay in between. CDR3 protein: CAISETGSGRTEAFF. The CDR3 nucleotides read TGTGCCATCAGTGAGACTGGTTCAGGGAGAACTGAAGCTTTCTTT.

The V call is TRBV10-2, the J call TRBJ2-5; D gene uncertain. CDR1 and CDR2 (germline): WSHSY, SAAADI. Deletions cut 5 bases from V and 6 bases from J, with 7 bases between. The CDR3 consists of 11 residues. CDR3 in amino acids: CASSTLQTQYF. In DNA form, the CDR3 reads TGCGCCAGCAGTACCCTCCAGACCCAGTACTTC.

The chain has TRBV28 and TRBJ1-1; D is uncertain. From germline, CDR1 is MDHEN and CDR2 SYDVKM. Trimming took 10 bases from V and 8 from J, leaving 23 bases between them. The length of the CDR3 is 14 residues. The CDR3 DNA follows: TGTGCCACCTCATATGGGCTGGCGGCGCGAGAAGCTTTCTTT. Translated, it gives CATSYGLAAREAFF. Looking up the rest from reference TRBV28 and TRBJ1-1 gives the full variable domain: DVKVTQSSRYLVKRTGEKVFLECVQDMDHENMFWYRQDPGLGLRLIYFSYDVKMKEKGDIPEGYSVSREKKERFSLILESASTNQTSMYLCATSYGLAAREAFFGQGTRLTVV.

The chain links TRBV4-2 to TRBJ2-1; 7 bases map to TRBD2. The CDR3 covers 18 residues. CDR1 LGHNA and CDR2 YNFKEQ come from the germline V gene. The V and J ends lost 2 bases and 8 bases, in that order; junction bases with no gene match: 18. This chain's CDR3 is CASSQRVGGREVMDEQFF. The CDR3, as DNA: TGTGCCAGCAGCCAAAGAGTCGGGGGGAGGGAGGTGATGGATGAGCAGTTCTTC.

The rearrangement links TRBV15 to TRBJ1-1; 7 bases align to TRBD1. V lost 9 bases, J lost 4 bases, and 5 bases stayed unmatched. Looked up from germline, CDR1 is LNHNV and CDR2 is YYDKDF (reference sequence). The length of the CDR3 is 12 residues. The CDR3 coding sequence is TGTGCCACGGGCAGGGGGTTCACTGAAGCTTTCTTT. Amino acids: CATGRGFTEAFF.

The chain carries TRBV7-2 and TRBJ1-6; 7 positions match TRBD1. The CDR3 has 17 amino acids. The ends lost 2 bases at V and 0 bases at J; junction bases unmatched: 4. Germline CDR1 SGHTA, CDR2 FQGNSA. CDR3 nucleotide sequence: TGTGCCAGCAGCTTAATGGGACAGAGCTCCTATAATTCACCCCTCCACTTT. Its translation is CASSLMGQSSYNSPLHF.

V gene TRBV6-5 combines with J gene TRBJ2-2, with D uncertain. Between the trimmed V and J ends, which lost 7 bases and 4 bases, there was a span of 13 bases. This CDR3 has 14 residues. Germline CDR1 and CDR2: MNHEY and SVGAGI. This chain's CDR3 is CASNSMDRTGELFF. The CDR3 DNA reads as TGTGCCAGCAATTCGATGGATCGCACCGGGGAGCTGTTTTTT.

The rearrangement joins TRBV6-1 to TRBJ1-5; the match to TRBD1 covers 10 bases. The V segment lost 5 bases and the J segment 2 bases; nucleotides outside the gene matches: 3. Germline V gene lookup returns CDR1 MNHNS and CDR2 SASEGT. This CDR3 has 15 residues. CDR3 nucleotides: TGTGCCAGCAGTTCAGGGACAGGGGGCAATCAGCCCCAGCATTTT. It yields the protein CASSSGTGGNQPQHF.

The CDR3 DNA is TGTGCCAGCAGTTACACGGGAGTAGTAAATGAGCAGTTCTTC. Encoded protein: CASSYTGVVNEQFF. This chain connects TRBV6-5 to TRBJ2-1; D might be TRBD2 (6 bases). Germline V CDR1 and CDR2: MNHEY, SVGAGI. This CDR3 has 14 residues. V lost 2 bases, J lost 7 bases, and 12 bases lay in between.

This chain connects TRBV9 to TRBJ2-7; tentatively, D is TRBD1 (5 bases). Germline CDR1 SGDLS, CDR2 YYNGEE. V was cut by 4 bases and J by 3 bases, with 17 bases left in between. The CDR3 totals 15 residues. The CDR3 region has the DNA TGTGCCAGCAGCCCACACCCGGACACCCTCTACGAGCAGTACTTC. Its translation: CASSPHPDTLYEQYF.

The V and J genes are TRBV6-1 and TRBJ2-1; TRBD2 is a possible D gene (6 bases). This CDR3 has 14 residues. CDR1 and CDR2 from the germline V gene are MNHNS and SASEGT. Trimming cost V 4 bases and J 12 bases, with 19 bases left between them. The DNA of the CDR3 is TGTGCCAGCAGTGCTATAACGGGAGCTTACGGGCAGTTCTTC. Translated: CASSAITGAYGQFF.

The count of this clone is one. The V call is TRBV5-1, the J call TRBJ2-3; D is ambiguous. The CDR3 sequence is 14 residues long. Looked up from germline, CDR1 is SGHRS and CDR2 is YFSETQ. V was cut by 0 bases and J by 3 bases, with 8 bases left in between. CDR3 nucleotide sequence: TGCGCCAGCAGCTTGGCCGTAGAGACAGATACGCAGTATTTT. Its protein is CASSLAVETDTQYF.

This sequence joins TRBV6-6 and TRBJ1-2; a possible D gene is TRBD1 (5 bases). Between the trimmed V and J ends, which lost 0 bases and 3 bases, there was a span of 11 bases. This CDR3 contains 15 residues. Per germline, CDR1 MNHNY and CDR2 SVGAGI (reference sequence). CDR3: CASSYSSGYDYGYTF. The CDR3 nucleotides are TGTGCCAGCAGTTACTCGTCAGGGTACGACTATGGCTACACCTTC.